This entry lists 4 T cell receptor beta chains sequenced from one sample in a study of T cells after yellow fever vaccination. TCRdb ran MiXCR on the 5' RACE reads and lists one entry per CDR3 protein. Found here are about 210,000 distinct CDR3 sequences, more than 3% of them singletons; the top ten hold around 3%. The source material was CD4+ T cells sorted from PBMCs, sampled 10 days after the yellow fever booster vaccination. These receptors all stem from a man younger than 30 who received the YFV17D yellow fever vaccine.

As to this clonotype: A much larger clone sits a single nucleotide away, making a read error possible. The genes are TRBV6-1 and TRBJ2-5, with D perhaps matching TRBD2 (5 bases). With the DNA end fitting TRBJ2-1 better, the J assignment may be wrong. The germline V gene has CDR1 MNHNS and CDR2 SASEGT. This CDR3 is built from 12 residues. The CDR3 DNA reads as TGTGCCGGGGAGAGTATAGGAGGTACCCAGTTCTTC. Protein product: CAGESIGGTQFF.

The V and J genes are TRBV12-3 or TRBV12-4 and TRBJ1-5; 7 bases fit TRBD1. This CDR3 comprises 15 residues. The V segment lost 3 bases and the J segment 2 bases; nucleotides outside the gene matches: 4. The CDR3 sequence: CASSFRGTGNQPQHF. The CDR3 nucleotides read TGTGCCAGCAGTTTTCGGGGGACAGGCAATCAGCCCCAGCATTTT.

This clonotype has ten or more counts. The chain recombines TRBV4-3 with TRBJ2-3; D is undetermined. The CDR3 sequence is 13 residues long. CDR1 and CDR2 from the germline V gene are LGHNA and YSLEER. Trimming removed 1 base at V and 3 bases at J, with 5 bases between. The DNA of the CDR3 is TGCGCCAGCAGCCAAGGTTCGACAGATACGCAGTATTTT. Amino acid sequence: CASSQGSTDTQYF.

This clonotype was counted many times. The J gene is TRBJ1-3, the V gene TRBV29-1; 8 bases are shared with TRBD1. This CDR3 contains 16 residues. J gave up 0 bases and V 3 bases, and 7 bases lay outside the gene matches. Germline V gene sequence: CDR1 SQVTM, CDR2 ANQGSEA. The CDR3 here is CSVDGDRRASGNTIYF. DNA for the CDR3: TGCAGCGTTGATGGGGACAGGCGCGCCTCTGGAAACACCATATATTTT. Full variable domain (rest looked up from reference TRBV29-1 and TRBJ1-3): SAVISQKPSRDICQRGTSLTIQCQVDSQVTMMFWYRQQPGQSLTLIATANQGSEATYESGFVIDKFPISRPNLTFSTLTVSNMSPEDSSIYLCSVDGDRRASGNTIYFGEGSWLTVV.